This T cell receptor beta chain was observed in a study of blood T cell repertoires in COVID-19. Sequenced by immunoSEQ multiplex PCR; TCRdb stores in-frame clones only, minus some. Among 75,000 to 90,000 clones, 86% were seen once, and the ten largest hold about 5%. This CDR3 comprises 16 residues. Germline lookup yields CDR1 MNHEY and CDR2 SVGEGT. Trimming took 2 bases from V and 7 from J; bases not matched to a gene: 6. Material for sequencing was peripheral blood. This sequence joins TRBV6-2 or TRBV6-3 and TRBJ2-1, with TRBD2 matching 12 bases. This receptor was obtained from a man aged 50-60 years with active or convalescent COVID-19. The DNA for the CDR3 is TGTGCCAGCAGTTACCTAGCGGGGGGGCCGGCGAATGAGCAGTTCTTC. It is translated as CASSYLAGGPANEQFF.